This TCR beta chain was sequenced during a study of blood T cells in healthy people across ages. Sample-barcoded 5' priming and a J-beta primer mix drove a second PCR of roughly 6 to 12 cycles. TCRdb recomputed calls from the 5' RACE reads with MiXCR, one row per CDR3 protein. Altogether approximately 600,000 distinct CDR3 sequences are present, 45% to 65% being singletons, with the ten largest covering approximately 37%. Study-wide points: A roughly linear fall in TCR beta diversity per million T cells was seen with increasing age. Greater diversity and more naive CD4+ cells were seen in long-lived donors than in aged donors.

Donors were systemically healthy Caucasian individuals from Russia aged about 6 to 100 years. The sample holds a few counts of this clonotype. Its target is not known. Germline V lookup: CDR1 LGHDT, CDR2 YNNKEL (reference sequence). V was clipped by 2 bases and J by 7 bases; unmatched bases: 5. CDR3 size: 14 residues. The clonotype comes from a man aged 60 to 69 in good health. The chain joins TRBV3-1 to TRBJ1-1; TRBD1 matches 9 bases. Sequencing was carried out using blood. Here the CDR3 reads CASSQSDRGGEAFF. CDR3 DNA: TGTGCCAGCAGCCAATCTGACAGGGGGGGTGAAGCTTTCTTT. Full variable domain (missing parts from reference TRBV3-1 and TRBJ1-1): DTAVSQTPKYLVTQMGNDKSIKCEQNLGHDTMYWYKQDSKKFLKIMFSYNNKELIINETVPNRFSPKSPDKAHLNLHINSLELGDSAVYFCASSQSDRGGEAFFGQGTRLTVV.